The entry below describes one TCR beta chain. Its antigen is unidentified. This CDR3 comprises 13 residues. Trimming pared 3 bases from V and 4 bases from J, leaving 12 bases between. Germline V gives CDR1 SQVTM, CDR2 ANQGSEA. The sample belongs to a study of cytomegalovirus exposure and HLA in healthy donors. As for the study in general: The roughly 130 validation repertoires used the same platform as the 550 to 800 first-cohort repertoires (as reported by a later analysis).

Overall study results and limits: Rare sequences made up most TCRs, while some public TCRs were found in many donors. The authors enumerated over 150 TCR beta chains as linked to cytomegalovirus.

Profiling relied on immunoSEQ multiplex PCR, and the TCRdb table lists in-frame clones only, not all of them. The sample has 55,000 to 85,000 clones, 85% to 95% seen once. The rearrangement uses TRBV29-1 and TRBJ1-2; D gene ambiguous. This receptor was identified in a young woman in good health and CMV-seronegative. The sample taken for sequencing was PBMCs. The CDR3 nucleotides are TGCAGCGTTGAGCGGGGTCGTAGCTATGGCTACACCTTC. The encoded protein is CSVERGRSYGYTF.